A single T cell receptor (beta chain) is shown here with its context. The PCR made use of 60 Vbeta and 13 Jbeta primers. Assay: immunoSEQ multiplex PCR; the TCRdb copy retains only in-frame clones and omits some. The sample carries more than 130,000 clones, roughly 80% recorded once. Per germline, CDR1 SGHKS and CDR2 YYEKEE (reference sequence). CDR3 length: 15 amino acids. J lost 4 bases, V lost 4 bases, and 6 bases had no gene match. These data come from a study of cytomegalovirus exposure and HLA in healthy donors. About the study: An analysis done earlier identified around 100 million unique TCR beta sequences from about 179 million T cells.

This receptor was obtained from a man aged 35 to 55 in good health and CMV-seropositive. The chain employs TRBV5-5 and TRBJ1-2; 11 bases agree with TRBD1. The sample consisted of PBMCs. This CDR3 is CASSEGQGGAYGYTF. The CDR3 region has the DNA TGTGCCAGCAGCGAGGGACAGGGGGGGGCCTATGGCTACACCTTC.